Following are 12 T cell receptor beta chains from one sample sequenced in a study of blood T cell repertoires in COVID-19. This table comes from immunoSEQ multiplex PCR, and its TCRdb copy is limited to in-frame clones, with some not included. The sample includes under 45,000 clones, more than 80% seen only once; the top ten take about two fifths. The sample taken for sequencing was peripheral blood. These receptors all come from a man in his 60s with active or convalescent COVID-19.

The chain is built from TRBV2 and TRBJ1-1, with 7 bases matching TRBD1. The CDR3 has 13 residues. V dropped 8 bases and J dropped 0; count of bases not matched to a gene: 3. Looked up from germline, CDR1 is SNHLY and CDR2 is FYNNEI. The chain's CDR3 is CASRGQVNTEAFF. The DNA of the CDR3 is TGTGCCAGCCGCGGACAGGTGAACACTGAAGCTTTCTTT.

The J gene is TRBJ2-7, the V gene TRBV14; perhaps TRBD1 as D (5 bases). V was shortened by 0 bases and J by 6 bases, with 15 bases between the two germline ends. This CDR3 region has 15 residues. CDR1 is SGHDN and CDR2 is FVKESK in the germline V gene. CDR3 protein: CASSQDIQGETEQYV. The CDR3 bases are TGTGCCAGCAGCCAAGATATCCAGGGCGAGACCGAGCAGTACGTC.

V is TRBV24-1 and J is TRBJ2-3; 7 nucleotides agree with TRBD2. Per the germline V gene, CDR1 is KGHDR and CDR2 is SFDVKD. The trim removed 6 bases at V and 0 bases at J, leaving 5 bases unmatched. This CDR3 has 15 amino acids. The CDR3 is CATSLADSSTDTQYF. CDR3 nucleotides: TGTGCCACCAGTCTAGCGGATTCTAGCACAGATACGCAGTATTTT.

This clone was recorded only once. The chain carries TRBV7-2 and TRBJ2-7; 13 nucleotides align to TRBD2. The CDR3 runs 16 residues. The germline CDR1 and CDR2 sequences are SGHTA and FQGNSA. The J segment lost 3 bases and the V segment lost 1 base, leaving 3 bases of the junction unmatched. The DNA of the CDR3 is TGTGCCAGCAGCTTAGATGGGACTAGCGGGATCTACGAGCAGTACGTC. It yields the protein CASSLDGTSGIYEQYV.

V usage is TRBV6-5 and J usage is TRBJ2-1; D might be TRBD1 (5 bases). The V end was cut by 6 bases, the J end by 7 bases, with 19 bases between. Germline CDR1 reads MNHEY; CDR2 reads SVGAGI. The CDR3 is 15 residues long. CDR3 DNA: TGTGCCAGCAGAGTAACAGGCTCCCCCGGTAATGAGCAGTTCTTC. Translated: CASRVTGSPGNEQFF.

The chain recombines TRBV11-3 with TRBJ2-6; 7 nucleotides agree with TRBD2. Germline lookup yields CDR1 SGHNT and CDR2 YENEEA. This CDR3 is built from 16 residues. V lost 3 bases, J lost 4 bases, and 6 bases stayed unmatched. The CDR3 loop is CASSFPSGTGANVLTF. The CDR3 DNA sequence: TGTGCCAGCAGCTTCCCAAGCGGGACCGGGGCCAACGTCCTGACTTTC.

Comment on this clone: Other DNA sequences in this sample translate to the same CDR3. The chain recombines TRBV5-4 with TRBJ2-3, with 7 bases lining up with TRBD2. V shed 4 bases, J shed 1 base, and the junction held 3 bases outside the gene matches. This CDR3 has 14 amino acids. CDR1 is SGHNT and CDR2 is YYREEE in the germline V gene (reference sequence). For the CDR3, the DNA is TGTGCCAGCAGCCCCCGGGGGGGCACAGATACGCAGTATTTT. It codes for CASSPRGGTDTQYF.

The V and J genes are TRBV5-6 and TRBJ1-2, with 8 bases identical to TRBD1. Per germline, CDR1 SGHDT and CDR2 YYEEEE. This CDR3 comprises 12 residues. V was clipped by 4 bases and J by 5 bases; unmatched bases: 1. CDR3 sequence reads: CASSGDRYGYTF. CDR3 nucleotide sequence: TGTGCCAGCAGCGGGGACAGGTATGGCTACACCTTC.

The chain uses TRBV19 and TRBJ2-2; possibly TRBD1 for D (5 bases). The V end lost 6 bases, the J end lost 5 bases, and 16 bases lay between the germline ends. The CDR3 spans 15 residues. Germline loops: CDR1 LNHDA, CDR2 SQIVND (reference sequence). CDR3 in DNA: TGTGCCAGTAGCAATCAAGGGGCGAGGACCGGGGAGCTGTTTTTT. Translating gives CASSNQGARTGELFF. The variable domain in full, completed from reference TRBV19 and TRBJ2-2, reads DGGITQSPKYLFRKEGQNVTLSCEQNLNHDAMYWYRQDPGQGLRLIYYSQIVNDFQKGDIAEGYSVSREKKESFPLTVTSAQKNPTAFYLCASSNQGARTGELFFGEGSRLTVL.

The rearrangement joins TRBV29-1 to TRBJ1-1; D possibly corresponds to TRBD1 (6 bases). Germline CDR1 and CDR2: SQVTM and ANQGSEA. Trimming shortened V by 5 bases and J by 1 base, and 11 bases separated the two germline ends. The CDR3 runs 13 residues. CDR3 nucleotides: TGCAGCGTTACCTCAGGGGCGAACACTGAAGCTTTCTTT. Translating it yields CSVTSGANTEAFF. Drawing the rest from reference TRBV29-1 and TRBJ1-1, the complete variable domain is SAVISQKPSRDICQRGTSLTIQCQVDSQVTMMFWYRQQPGQSLTLIATANQGSEATYESGFVIDKFPISRPNLTFSTLTVSNMSPEDSSIYLCSVTSGANTEAFFGQGTRLTVV.

This chain connects TRBV5-6 to TRBJ2-5; D not certain. The length of the CDR3 is 13 residues. Trimming took 0 bases from V and 2 from J, leaving 5 bases between them. Germline loops: CDR1 SGHDT, CDR2 YYEEEE. The CDR3 here is CASSLVQQETQYF. The CDR3 DNA reads TGTGCCAGCAGCTTGGTACAGCAAGAGACCCAGTACTTC. The whole variable domain, remainder taken from reference TRBV5-6 and TRBJ2-5, is DAGVTQSPTHLIKTRGQQVTLRCSPKSGHDTVSWYQQALGQGPQFIFQYYEEEERQRGNFPDRFSGHQFPNYSSELNVNALLLGDSALYLCASSLVQQETQYFGPGTRLLVL.

The chain uses TRBV5-5 and TRBJ2-7; D is perhaps TRBD1 (5 bases). V was cut by 3 bases and J by 4 bases, with 23 bases left in between. Germline loops: CDR1 SGHKS, CDR2 YYEKEE (reference sequence). The CDR3 consists of 17 residues. This chain's CDR3 is CASSSRAPHQGFYEQYV. CDR3 in DNA: TGTGCCAGCAGCTCTCGGGCACCCCATCAGGGTTTTTACGAGCAGTACGTC.